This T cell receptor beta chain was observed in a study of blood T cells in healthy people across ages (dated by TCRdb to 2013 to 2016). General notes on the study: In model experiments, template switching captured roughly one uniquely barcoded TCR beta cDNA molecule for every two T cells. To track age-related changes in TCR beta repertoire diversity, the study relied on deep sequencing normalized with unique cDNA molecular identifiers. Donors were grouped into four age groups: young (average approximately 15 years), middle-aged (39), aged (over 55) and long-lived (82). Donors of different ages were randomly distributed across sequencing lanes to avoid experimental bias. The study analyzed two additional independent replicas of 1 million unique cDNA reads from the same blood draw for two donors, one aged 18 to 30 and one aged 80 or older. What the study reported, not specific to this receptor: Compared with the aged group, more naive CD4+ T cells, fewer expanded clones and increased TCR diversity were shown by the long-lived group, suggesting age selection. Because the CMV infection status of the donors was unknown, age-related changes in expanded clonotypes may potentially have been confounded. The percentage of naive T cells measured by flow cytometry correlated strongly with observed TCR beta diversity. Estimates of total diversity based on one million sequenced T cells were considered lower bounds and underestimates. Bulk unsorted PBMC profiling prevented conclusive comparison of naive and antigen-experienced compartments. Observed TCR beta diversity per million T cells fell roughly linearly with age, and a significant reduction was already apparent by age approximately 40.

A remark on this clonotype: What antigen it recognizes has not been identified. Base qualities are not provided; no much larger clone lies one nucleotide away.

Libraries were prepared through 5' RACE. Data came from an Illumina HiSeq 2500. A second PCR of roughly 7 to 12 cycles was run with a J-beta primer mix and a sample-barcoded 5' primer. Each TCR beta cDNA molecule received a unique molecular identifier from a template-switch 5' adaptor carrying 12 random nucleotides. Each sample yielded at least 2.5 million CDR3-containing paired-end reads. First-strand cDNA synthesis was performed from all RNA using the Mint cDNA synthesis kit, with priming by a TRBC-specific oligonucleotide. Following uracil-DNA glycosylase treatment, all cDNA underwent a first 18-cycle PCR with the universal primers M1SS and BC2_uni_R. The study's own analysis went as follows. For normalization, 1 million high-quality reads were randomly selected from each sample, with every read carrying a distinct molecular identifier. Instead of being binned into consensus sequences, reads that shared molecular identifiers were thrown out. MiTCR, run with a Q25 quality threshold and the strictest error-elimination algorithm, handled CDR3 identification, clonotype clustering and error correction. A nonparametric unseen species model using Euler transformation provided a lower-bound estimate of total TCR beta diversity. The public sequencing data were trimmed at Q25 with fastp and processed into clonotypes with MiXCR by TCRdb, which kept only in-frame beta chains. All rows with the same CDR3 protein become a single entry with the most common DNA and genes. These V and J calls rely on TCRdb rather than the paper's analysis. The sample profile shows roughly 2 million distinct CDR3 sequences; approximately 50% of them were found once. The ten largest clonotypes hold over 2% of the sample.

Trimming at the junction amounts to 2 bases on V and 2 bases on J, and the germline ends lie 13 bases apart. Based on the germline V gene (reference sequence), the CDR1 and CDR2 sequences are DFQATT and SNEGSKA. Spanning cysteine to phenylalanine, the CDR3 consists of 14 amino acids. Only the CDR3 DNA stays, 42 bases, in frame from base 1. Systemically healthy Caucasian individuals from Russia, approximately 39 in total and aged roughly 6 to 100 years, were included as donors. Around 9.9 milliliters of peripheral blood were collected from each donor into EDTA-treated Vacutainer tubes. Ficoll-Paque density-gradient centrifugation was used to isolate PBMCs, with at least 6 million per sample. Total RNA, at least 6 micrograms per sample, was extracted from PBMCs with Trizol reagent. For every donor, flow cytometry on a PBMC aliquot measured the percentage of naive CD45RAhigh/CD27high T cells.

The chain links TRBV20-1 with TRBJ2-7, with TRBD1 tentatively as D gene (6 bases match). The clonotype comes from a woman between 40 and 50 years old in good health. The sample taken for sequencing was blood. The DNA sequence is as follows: TGCAGTGCTAGACCCCAGGGGATGCCCTACGAGCAGTACTTC. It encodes CSARPQGMPYEQYF.